The source of this T cell receptor (beta chain) is a study of radiotherapy plus CTLA-4 blockade in lung cancer. Turning to the study itself: Overall, approximately 19% of patients showed an objective response, while about 31% attained disease control. General study results and limits: Radiotherapy plus ipilimumab was followed by expansion in blood of tumor-derived TCR clones.

In chemo-refractory metastatic non-small-cell lung cancer, patients got ipilimumab CTLA-4 blockade together with focal radiation. Turning to this clone: Its matching antigen is unknown.

Trimming took 2 bases from V and 6 from J; bases not matched to a gene: 3. There are 14 residues in the CDR3. Germline CDR1 and CDR2: GTSNPN and SVGIG (reference sequence). Sequencing used immunoSEQ multiplex PCR; TCRdb keeps in-frame clones, though not all of them. The sample records more than 90,000 clones, 75% to 80% being singletons. The rearrangement joins TRBV30 to TRBJ2-2; 10 positions agree with TRBD1. This clonotype was obtained from a human donor with non-small cell lung cancer who had a partial response to radiotherapy plus ipilimumab. Specimen: peripheral blood, collected from a patient treated with radiotherapy plus ipilimumab. CDR3 DNA: TGTGCCTGGAGTCGACAGGGGGCCTCCGGGGAGCTGTTTTTT. Its protein product is CAWSRQGASGELFF.